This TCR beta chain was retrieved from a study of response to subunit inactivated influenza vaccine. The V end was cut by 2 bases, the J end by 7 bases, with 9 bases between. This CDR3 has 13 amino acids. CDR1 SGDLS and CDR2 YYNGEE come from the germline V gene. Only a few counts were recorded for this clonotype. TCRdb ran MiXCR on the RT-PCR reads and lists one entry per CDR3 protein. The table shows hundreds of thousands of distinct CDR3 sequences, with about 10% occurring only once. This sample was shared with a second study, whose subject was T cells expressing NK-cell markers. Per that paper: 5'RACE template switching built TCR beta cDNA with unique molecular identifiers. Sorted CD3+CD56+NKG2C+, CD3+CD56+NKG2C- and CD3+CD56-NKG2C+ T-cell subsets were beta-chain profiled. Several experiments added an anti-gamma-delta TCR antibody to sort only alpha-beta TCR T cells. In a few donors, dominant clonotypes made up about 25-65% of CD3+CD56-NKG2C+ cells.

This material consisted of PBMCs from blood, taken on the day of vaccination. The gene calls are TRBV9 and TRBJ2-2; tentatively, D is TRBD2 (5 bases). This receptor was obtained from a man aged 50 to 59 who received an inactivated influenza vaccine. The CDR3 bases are TGTGCCAGCAGCGTCGAACTAGACGGGGAGCTGTTTTTT. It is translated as CASSVELDGELFF.